Listed below are T cell receptor beta chains from one sample, sequenced in a study of T cells in Graves' hyperthyroidism and ophthalmopathy. TCRdb analysed the multiplex PCR reads with MiXCR anew, one entry per CDR3 protein. The sample lists fewer than 650,000 distinct CDR3 sequences; 13% to 15% were seen once. Sequencing used blood. These receptors all come from a young woman with Graves' ophthalmopathy. The CDR3 runs from the conserved cysteine through the conserved F or W. D genes are given only for firm matches. The size entry is marked missing in some rows and otherwise reads once, few, many or a size class.

clone_size	d_call	j_call	v_call	cdr3_aa	cdr3_nt
many	TRBD1	TRBJ2-7	TRBV28	CASSSLPGQGAFFSYEQYF	TGTGCCAGCAGTTCGTTGCCGGGACAGGGGGCGTTTTTCTCCTACGAGCAGTACTTC
many	-	TRBJ1-5	TRBV3-1	CASSQDGGGDNQPQHF	TGTGCCAGCAGCCAAGATGGCGGGGGGGACAATCAGCCCCAGCATTTT
-	-	TRBJ1-6	TRBV28	CASLKGAGNSPLHF	TGTGCCAGCCTGAAGGGCGCCGGGAATTCACCCCTCCACTTT
many	-	TRBJ1-2	TRBV7-9	CASSLRGGSGDYGYTF	TGTGCCAGCAGCCTAAGGGGAGGGTCCGGCGACTATGGCTACACCTTC
many	TRBD2	TRBJ2-7	TRBV14	CASSQGRGGRRNEQYF	TGTGCCAGCAGCCAAGGGCGGGGCGGGAGGAGGAACGAGCAGTACTTC
few	TRBD2	TRBJ2-3	TRBV9	CASSVEGGGVKVRDTQYF	TGTGCCAGCAGCGTAGAGGGCGGGGGGGTAAAGGTGAGGGATACGCAGTATTTT
many	-	TRBJ1-2	TRBV20-1	CSAHRQHGYTF	TGCAGTGCTCACCGACAGCATGGCTACACCTTC
many	-	TRBJ2-7	TRBV29-1	CSVAGAGAGNEQYF	TGCAGCGTTGCCGGTGCAGGGGCTGGCAACGAGCAGTACTTC
few	TRBD1	TRBJ2-5	TRBV20-1	CSARGQGVETQYF	TGCAGTGCTAGGGGACAGGGAGTAGAGACCCAGTACTTC
many	-	TRBJ2-2	TRBV11-2	CASSPIDTGELFF	TGTGCCAGCAGTCCAATTGATACCGGGGAGCTGTTTTTT
-	-	TRBJ2-3	TRBV25-1	CASSEYGRGDTQYF	TGTGCCAGCAGTGAATATGGACGCGGAGATACGCAGTATTTT
few	TRBD1	TRBJ2-2	TRBV7-3	CASSQSLTGANTGELFF	TGTGCCAGCAGCCAAAGCTTAACAGGGGCGAACACCGGGGAGCTGTTTTTT
-	-	TRBJ2-5	TRBV28	CASTPPKETQYF	TGTGCCAGCACCCCCCCAAAAGAGACCCAGTACTTC